This T cell receptor beta chain was observed in a study of blood T cell repertoires in COVID-19. Study in general: Italy, Spain and the United States were the sources of the convalescent and acute COVID-19 samples. PBMCs, B-cell-depleted T cells, or T cells were the source of the cDNA or gDNA that made up the material.

V shed 5 bases and J 4 bases; nucleotides not matched to a gene: 10. The CDR3 consists of 18 residues. Looked up from germline, CDR1 is SGDLS and CDR2 is YYNGEE. Original methodology: Amplified reference gene primers provided the basis for estimating nucleated cell counts. Sequenced by immunoSEQ multiplex PCR; TCRdb stores in-frame clones only, minus some. V and J calls and clone size are as listed in that table; D and trimming were resolved from the DNA. The sample consists of some 370,000 clones, 90% of them appearing once. The chain couples TRBV9 to TRBJ2-2; 14 positions agree with TRBD2. This TCR came from a man between 18 and 35 years old with active or convalescent COVID-19. Sequencing was carried out using peripheral blood. CDR3 in DNA: TGTGCCAGCAGGCCTGGGACTAGCGGGAGAGCGGCCACCGGGGAGCTGTTTTTT. It codes for CASRPGTSGRAATGELFF. Using reference TRBV9 and TRBJ2-2 for the parts outside the CDR3, the full variable domain is DSGVTQTPKHLITATGQRVTLRCSPRSGDLSVYWYQQSLDQGLQFLIQYYNGEERAKGNILERFSAQQFPDLHSELNLSSLELGDSALYFCASRPGTSGRAATGELFFGEGSRLTVL.